The 18 T cell receptor beta chains below were found in one sample sequenced in a study of human T cells and chemical hapten exposure. Time point specified: pre-sensitization, week 0. Treatment given: therapeutic diphenylcyclopropenone sensitization with weekly scalp DPC. TCRdb fed the RACE reads into MiXCR, producing one record per CDR3 protein. Among about 98,000 distinct CDR3 sequences, approximately 11% were seen once, and the ten largest hold around 3.1%. Sequenced material: whole blood, taken in connection with sensitization to the hapten diphenylcyclopropenone (DPC). These receptors originate from a woman in her fifties or sixties with alopecia areata. Some clones in this sample may be carry-over from other donors' samples.

This clonotype was observed a few times. This chain connects TRBV23-1 to TRBJ2-3; D possibly matches TRBD1 or TRBD2 (5 bases each). TRBV23-1 is classed as an ORF, of uncertain function. This CDR3 has 19 residues. Trimming took 2 bases from V and 2 from J, leaving 23 bases between them. The chain's CDR3 is CASSQGVIFGTHNTDTQYF. The CDR3 DNA reads TGCGCCAGCAGTCAAGGTGTTATATTCGGGACGCACAACACAGATACGCAGTATTTT.

This clonotype occurred many times. The CDR3 loop is CSVDLTGARGTEAFF. The DNA for the CDR3 is TGCAGCGTTGACCTTACGGGGGCGCGAGGTACTGAAGCTTTCTTT. The chain uses TRBV29-1 and TRBJ1-1; weak D call: TRBD1 (6 bases). With 3 bases removed from V and 5 bases from J, the gap between germline ends came to 19 bases. The CDR3 runs 15 residues. Germline V lookup: CDR1 SQVTM, CDR2 ANQGSEA.

In this sample, this clonotype turned up many times. The gene calls are TRBV7-3 and TRBJ1-1; the D gene is possibly TRBD1 (6 bases). Germline assignment: CDR1 SGHTA and CDR2 FQGTGA. V was shortened by 6 bases and J by 0 bases, with 14 bases between the two germline ends. The CDR3 is 15 residues long. CDR3 residues: CASSLVGGMNTEAFF. CDR3 in DNA: TGTGCCAGCAGTTTGGTAGGGGGGATGAACACTGAAGCTTTCTTT.

This clonotype was observed a few times. CDR3 amino acids: CASSVAQGASPLHF. In DNA form, the CDR3 reads TGTGCCAGCAGTGTAGCACAGGGGGCATCACCCCTCCACTTT. The J gene is TRBJ1-6, the V gene TRBV25-1; TRBD1 aligns across 9 bases. The trim removed 4 bases at V and 10 bases at J, leaving 5 bases unmatched. The CDR3 extends over 14 amino acids. Germline lookup yields CDR1 MGHDK and CDR2 SYGVNS.

This clonotype was seen a handful of times. The V call is TRBV5-1, the J call TRBJ1-1; D uncertain. Germline V gives CDR1 SGHRS, CDR2 YFSETQ. Trimming took 2 bases from V and 1 from J, leaving 9 bases between them. This CDR3 region has 14 residues. For the CDR3, the DNA is TGCGCCAGCAGCTTCCATTCCCAGAACACTGAAGCTTTCTTT. This sequence encodes CASSFHSQNTEAFF.

This clonotype turned up a few times. The genes are TRBV5-4 and TRBJ2-7; D possibly uses TRBD1 or TRBD2 (5 bases each). The germline CDR1 and CDR2 sequences are SGHNT and YYREEE (reference sequence). CDR3 size: 15 residues. The V end lost 5 bases, the J end lost 6 bases, and 21 bases lay between the germline ends. CDR3 loop: CASRTFGGMVSEQYF. Written as DNA, the CDR3 is TGTGCCAGCAGGACCTTTGGGGGTATGGTCTCCGAGCAGTACTTC.

Ten or more counts support this clonotype. The chain recombines TRBV2 with TRBJ2-5; D possibly corresponds to TRBD1 (5 bases). The CDR3 has 13 residues. Germline V gene data show CDR1 as SNHLY and CDR2 as FYNNEI. V shed 5 bases and J shed 5 bases, with 12 bases lying between them. The CDR3 is CASSRTRKETQYF. The CDR3 DNA reads TGTGCCAGCAGTCGGACAAGGAAGGAGACCCAGTACTTC.

This clonotype has a count of ten or more. The gene calls are TRBV24-1 and TRBJ2-7; a weak D match, TRBD2 (5 bases). The V gene lost 8 bases and the J gene lost 1 base, with 11 bases spanning the gap. There are 13 residues in the CDR3. CDR1 is KGHDR and CDR2 is SFDVKD in the germline V gene. CDR3 protein: CATIGVESYEQYF. The DNA for the CDR3 is TGTGCCACCATCGGGGTCGAGTCCTACGAGCAGTACTTC.

This clonotype was detected only a few times. This chain connects TRBV4-1 to TRBJ2-2; weak D call: TRBD2 (6 bases). CDR1 and CDR2 from the germline V gene are MGHRA and YSYEKL. V dropped 0 bases and J dropped 4 bases, with 9 bases sitting between them. The CDR3 sequence is 15 residues long. In DNA, the CDR3 is TGCGCCAGCAGCCAAGAGCGGGGTGGCACCGGGGAGCTGTTTTTT. Translated: CASSQERGGTGELFF.

This chain joins TRBV12-3 or TRBV12-4 and TRBJ2-7; D not certain. The CDR3 consists of 13 residues. V lost 2 bases and J lost 3, with 8 bases in between. The DNA of the CDR3 is TGTGCCAGCAGTTTAAAGACCTACTACGAGCAGTACTTC. Its protein is CASSLKTYYEQYF.

This clonotype occurred many times. V and J are TRBV3-1 and TRBJ2-1, with unresolved D. V was shortened by 3 bases and J by 7 bases, with 10 bases between the two germline ends. There are 13 residues in the CDR3. The germline V gene encodes CDR1 LGHDT and CDR2 YNNKEL (reference sequence). CDR3: CASSQDPANEQFF. The CDR3 nucleotides read TGTGCCAGCAGCCAGGACCCCGCGAATGAGCAGTTCTTC.

The table lists this clonotype with many counts. V is TRBV6-5 and J is TRBJ2-4, with 9 bases that match TRBD2. The CDR3 runs 18 residues. Germline CDR1 and CDR2: MNHEY and SVGAGI. The ends lost 0 bases at V and 0 bases at J; junction bases unmatched: 6. CDR3 DNA sequence: TGTGCCAGCAGTTACTCCGGGCTAGCGGGGCTAGCCAAAAACATTCAGTACTTC. Translating gives CASSYSGLAGLAKNIQYF.

Note on this clonotype: With a much larger clone just one base away, this may be a read error. The chain couples TRBV14 to TRBJ1-2; D unclear. V was pared by 3 bases and J by 4 bases, with 18 bases between. The CDR3 runs 16 residues. Germline lookup yields CDR1 SGHDN and CDR2 FVKESK. DNA for the CDR3: TGTGCCAGCAGCCATGATCGGGGAGGAGGCGGCTATGGCTACACCTTC. As protein: CASSHDRGGGGYGYTF. Based on the CDR3 plus reference TRBV14 and TRBJ1-2, the full variable domain is EAGVTQFPSHSVIEKGQTVTLRCDPISGHDNLYWYRRVMGKEIKFLLHFVKESKQDESGMPNNRFLAERTGGTYSTLKVQPAELEDSGVYFCASSHDRGGGGYGYTFGSGTRLTVV.

The chain uses TRBV6-5 and TRBJ1-5; TRBD1 might be the D (6 bases). This CDR3 is built from 15 residues. Germline V lookup: CDR1 MNHEY, CDR2 SVGAGI. V lost 2 bases and J lost 4, with 12 bases in between. CDR3 region: CASSYGGARNQPQHF. CDR3 nucleotides: TGTGCCAGCAGTTACGGGGGGGCGCGAAATCAGCCCCAGCATTTT.

This clonotype was picked up many times. The chain has TRBV12-3 or TRBV12-4 and TRBJ2-3, with 12 bases identical to TRBD2. V was clipped by 6 bases and J by 5 bases; unmatched bases: 6. The CDR3 runs 15 residues. CDR3 bases: TGTGCCAGCAGCCCTAGCGGGGGGGCCAGAGATACGCAGTATTTT. Protein product: CASSPSGGARDTQYF.

This clonotype was seen many times. CDR3 DNA sequence: TGTGCCATCAGGGGGACAGGGGAAGAGACCCAGTACTTC. This sequence encodes CAIRGTGEETQYF. This chain links TRBV10-3 with TRBJ2-5; 10 bases fit TRBD1. Unmatched junction bases numbered 1, after V lost 6 bases and J lost 3 bases. The CDR3 loop spans 13 amino acids. Germline V gene data show CDR1 as ENHRY and CDR2 as SYGVKD.

The chain links TRBV6-1 to TRBJ2-2; 8 nucleotides agree with TRBD1. Germline lookup yields CDR1 MNHNS and CDR2 SASEGT. Losses at the gene ends were 4 bases for V and 0 bases for J; bases not matched to a gene: 7. The CDR3 covers 17 residues. The CDR3 DNA follows: TGTGCCAGCAGTGCCGGTTGGACAGGGACGAACACCGGGGAGCTGTTTTTT. This gives the protein CASSAGWTGTNTGELFF.

The chain links TRBV7-9 to TRBJ1-1, with D possibly TRBD1 on 6 matching bases. Germline CDR1 SEHNR, CDR2 FQNEAQ (reference sequence). V was cut by 5 bases and J by 5 bases, with 18 bases left in between. The CDR3 spans 15 residues. CDR3 in DNA: TGTGCCAGCAGCCTTCCCAGGCCAAGGGGGACTGAAGCTTTCTTT. Amino acid sequence: CASSLPRPRGTEAFF. Using reference TRBV7-9 and TRBJ1-1 for the parts outside the CDR3, the full variable domain is DTGVSQNPRHKITKRGQNVTFRCDPISEHNRLYWYRQTLGQGPEFLTYFQNEAQLEKSRLLSDRFSAERPKGSFSTLEIQRTEQGDSAMYLCASSLPRPRGTEAFFGQGTRLTVV.